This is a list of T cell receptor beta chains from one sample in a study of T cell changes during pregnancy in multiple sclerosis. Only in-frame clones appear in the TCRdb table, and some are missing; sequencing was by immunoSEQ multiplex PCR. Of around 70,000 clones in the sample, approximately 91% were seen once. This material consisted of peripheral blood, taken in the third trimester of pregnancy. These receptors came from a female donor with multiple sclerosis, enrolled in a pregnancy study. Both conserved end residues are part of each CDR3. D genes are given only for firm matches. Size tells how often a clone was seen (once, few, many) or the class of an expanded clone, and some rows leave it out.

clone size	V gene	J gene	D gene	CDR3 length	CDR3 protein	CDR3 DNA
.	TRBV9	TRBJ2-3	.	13	CASSGRWADTQYF	TGTGCCAGCAGCGGGAGGTGGGCGGATACGCAGTATTTT
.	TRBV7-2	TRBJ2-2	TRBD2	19	CASSGQFQRTSSAAGELFF	TGTGCCAGCAGCGGTCAATTCCAAAGGACTAGCTCGGCGGCCGGGGAGCTGTTTTTT
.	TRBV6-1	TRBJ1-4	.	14	CASSEFSRGEKLFF	TGTGCCAGCAGTGAATTTTCCCGGGGTGAAAAACTGTTTTTT
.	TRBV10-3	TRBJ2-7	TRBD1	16	CATSWGEQGTLYEQYF	TGTGCCACCTCCTGGGGTGAACAGGGGACCTTATACGAGCAGTACTTC
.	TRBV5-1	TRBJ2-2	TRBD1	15	CASWDRADNTGELFF	TGCGCCAGCTGGGACAGGGCGGATAACACCGGGGAGCTGTTTTTT
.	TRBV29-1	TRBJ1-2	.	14	CSVETGPRYYGYTF	TGCAGCGTCGAGACAGGCCCCAGATACTATGGCTACACCTTC
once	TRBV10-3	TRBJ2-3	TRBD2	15	CAISGGLADTDTQYF	TGTGCCATCAGTGGGGGACTAGCGGACACAGATACGCAGTATTTT
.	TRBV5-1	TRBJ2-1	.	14	CASNPGQTAHRQFF	TGCGCCAGCAACCCGGGACAAACCGCCCACAGGCAGTTCTTC
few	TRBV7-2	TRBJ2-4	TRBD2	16	CASSPRGTSGGGIQYF	TGTGCCAGCAGCCCCCGGGGGACTAGCGGGGGAGGCATTCAGTACTTC
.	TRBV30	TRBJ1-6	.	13	CAWNWGGNSPLHF	TGTGCCTGGAATTGGGGGGGCAATTCACCCCTCCACTTT
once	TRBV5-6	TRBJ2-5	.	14	CASSSAGHRETQYF	TGTGCCAGCAGCTCAGCGGGCCACCGAGAGACCCAGTACTTC
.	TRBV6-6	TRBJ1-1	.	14	CASSYRAGNTEAFF	TGTGCCAGCAGTTATAGGGCGGGAAACACTGAAGCTTTCTTT
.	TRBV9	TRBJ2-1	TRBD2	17	CASSVSGGLAGDNEQFF	TGTGCCAGCAGCGTATCTGGCGGGCTAGCGGGGGACAATGAGCAGTTCTTC
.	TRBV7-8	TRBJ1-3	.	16	CASSLRPGRTGNTIYF	TGTGCCAGCAGCTTAAGGCCAGGGCGGACTGGAAACACCATATATTTT
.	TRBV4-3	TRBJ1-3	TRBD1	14	CASSLTGAGNTIYF	TGCGCCAGCAGCCTGACAGGGGCTGGAAACACCATATATTTT
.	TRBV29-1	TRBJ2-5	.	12	CSVQHTGETQYF	TGCAGCGTTCAGCATACGGGAGAGACCCAGTACTTC
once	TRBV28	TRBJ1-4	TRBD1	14	CASSSQGLGEKLFF	TGTGCCAGCAGTTCACAGGGGCTGGGTGAAAAACTGTTTTTT
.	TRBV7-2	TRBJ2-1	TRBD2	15	CASSLSGSSYNEQFF	TGCGCCAGCAGCTTAAGCGGGAGCTCCTACAATGAGCAGTTCTTC
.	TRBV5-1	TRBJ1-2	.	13	CASKGVPRYGYTF	TGCGCCAGCAAAGGGGTGCCAAGATATGGCTACACCTTC
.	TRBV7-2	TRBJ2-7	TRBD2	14	CASSPRGGAYEQYF	TGTGCCAGCAGCCCACGGGGGGGAGCCTACGAGCAGTACTTC
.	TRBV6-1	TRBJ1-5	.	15	CASSESSGSPRPQHF	TGTGCCAGCAGTGAATCTTCCGGGTCCCCAAGGCCCCAGCATTTT
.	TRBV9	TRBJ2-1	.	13	CASSVGVMNEQFF	TGTGCCAGCAGCGTCGGGGTTATGAATGAGCAGTTCTTC
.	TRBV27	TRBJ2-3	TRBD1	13	CASRIQGRDTQYF	TGTGCCAGCAGGATACAGGGGAGAGATACGCAGTATTTT
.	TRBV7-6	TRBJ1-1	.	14	CASSFGQGGTEAFF	TGTGCCAGCAGCTTCGGGCAGGGCGGTACTGAAGCTTTCTTT
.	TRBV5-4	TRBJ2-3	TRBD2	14	CASRRDYRPDTQYF	TGTGCCAGCAGAAGGGACTACCGCCCAGATACGCAGTATTTT
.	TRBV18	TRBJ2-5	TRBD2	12	CASSPGSGGEYF	TGTGCCAGCTCACCAGGCAGCGGGGGGGAGTACTTC
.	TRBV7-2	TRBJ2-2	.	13	CASSPFSTGELFF	TGTGCCAGCAGCCCGTTCTCCACCGGGGAGCTGTTTTTT
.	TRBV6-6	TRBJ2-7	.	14	CASSRPSTGTKQYF	TGTGCCAGCAGCCGACCTAGTACAGGGACGAAGCAGTACTTC
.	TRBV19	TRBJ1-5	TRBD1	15	CASSWDREGDQPQHF	TGTGCCAGTAGTTGGGACAGGGAGGGAGATCAGCCCCAGCATTTT
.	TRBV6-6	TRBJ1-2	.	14	CASSYTPDRNGYTF	TGTGCCAGCAGTTATACCCCCGACAGGAACGGCTACACCTTC
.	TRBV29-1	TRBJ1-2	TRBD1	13	CSAQGQGIHGYTF	TGCAGCGCCCAGGGACAGGGGATTCATGGCTACACCTTC
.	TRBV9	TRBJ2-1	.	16	CASSRLGGTSYNEQFF	TGTGCCAGCAGCCGACTTGGCGGGACCTCCTACAATGAGCAGTTCTTC
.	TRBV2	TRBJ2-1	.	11	CASGGANEQFF	TGTGCCAGCGGGGGGGCAAATGAGCAGTTCTTC
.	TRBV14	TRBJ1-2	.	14	CASSQMQGNYGYTF	TGTGCCAGCAGCCAAATGCAGGGGAACTATGGCTACACCTTC
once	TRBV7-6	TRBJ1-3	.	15	CASSLGRQSGNTIYF	TGTGCCAGCAGCTTAGGGCGACAGTCTGGAAACACCATATATTTT
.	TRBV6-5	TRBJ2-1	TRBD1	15	CASSQPDRGGDEQFF	TGTGCCAGCAGTCAGCCGGACAGGGGCGGGGATGAGCAGTTCTTC
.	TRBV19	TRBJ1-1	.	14	CASSKRSGNTEAFF	TGTGCCAGTAGTAAAAGATCAGGGAACACTGAAGCTTTCTTT
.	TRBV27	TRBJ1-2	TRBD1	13	CASSDRQGNGYTF	TGTGCCAGCAGTGATCGACAGGGGAATGGCTACACCTTC
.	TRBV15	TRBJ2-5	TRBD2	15	CATSRVGLATETQYF	TGTGCCACCAGCAGAGTAGGACTAGCGACGGAGACCCAGTACTTC